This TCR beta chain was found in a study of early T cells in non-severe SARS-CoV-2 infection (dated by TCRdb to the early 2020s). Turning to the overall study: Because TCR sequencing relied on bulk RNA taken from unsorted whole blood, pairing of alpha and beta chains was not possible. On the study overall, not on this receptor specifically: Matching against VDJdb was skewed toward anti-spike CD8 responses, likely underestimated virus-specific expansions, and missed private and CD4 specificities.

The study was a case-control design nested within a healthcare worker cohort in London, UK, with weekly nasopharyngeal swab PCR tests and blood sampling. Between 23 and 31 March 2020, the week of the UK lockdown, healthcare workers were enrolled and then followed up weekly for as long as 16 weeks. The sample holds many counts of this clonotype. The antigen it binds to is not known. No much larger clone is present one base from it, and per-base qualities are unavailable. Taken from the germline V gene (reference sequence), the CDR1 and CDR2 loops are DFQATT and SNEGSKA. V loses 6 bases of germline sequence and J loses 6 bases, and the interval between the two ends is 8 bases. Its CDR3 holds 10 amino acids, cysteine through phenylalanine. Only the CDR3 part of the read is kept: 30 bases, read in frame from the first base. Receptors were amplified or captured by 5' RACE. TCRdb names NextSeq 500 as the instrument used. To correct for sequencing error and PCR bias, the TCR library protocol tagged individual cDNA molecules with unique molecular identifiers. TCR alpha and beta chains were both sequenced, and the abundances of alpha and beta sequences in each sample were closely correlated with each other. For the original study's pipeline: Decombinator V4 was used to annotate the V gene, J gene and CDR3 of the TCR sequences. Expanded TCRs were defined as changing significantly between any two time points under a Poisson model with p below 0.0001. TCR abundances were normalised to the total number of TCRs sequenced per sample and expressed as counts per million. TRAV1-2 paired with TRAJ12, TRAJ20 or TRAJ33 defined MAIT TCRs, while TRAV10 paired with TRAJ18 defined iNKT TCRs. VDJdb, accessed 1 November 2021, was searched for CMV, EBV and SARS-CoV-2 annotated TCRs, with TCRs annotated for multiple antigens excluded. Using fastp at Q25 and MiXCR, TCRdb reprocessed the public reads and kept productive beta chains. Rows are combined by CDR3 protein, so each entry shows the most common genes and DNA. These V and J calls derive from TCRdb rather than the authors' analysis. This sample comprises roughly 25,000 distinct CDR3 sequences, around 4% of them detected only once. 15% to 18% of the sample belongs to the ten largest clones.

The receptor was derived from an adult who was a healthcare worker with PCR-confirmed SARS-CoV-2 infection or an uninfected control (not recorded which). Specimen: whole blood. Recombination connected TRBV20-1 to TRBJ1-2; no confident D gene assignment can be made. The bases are TGCAGTGCCCCCAAAAATGGCTACACCTTC. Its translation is CSAPKNGYTF.